These 19 T cell receptor beta chains were all obtained from the same sample, sequenced in a study of cytomegalovirus exposure and HLA in healthy donors. 60 Vbeta and 13 Jbeta primers were used in PCR. Only in-frame clones appear in the TCRdb table, and some are missing; sequencing was by immunoSEQ multiplex PCR. The sample shows 130,000 or so clones, around 90% of them seen only once. Sequencing was carried out using PBMCs. These TCRs come from a woman in her thirties or forties in good health and CMV-seronegative.

A few counts support this clone. The rearrangement links TRBV4-2 to TRBJ1-1; D possibly corresponds to TRBD1 (6 bases). Trimming left V 3 bases short and J 9 bases short, with 20 bases between. CDR3 length: 15 residues. Germline assignment: CDR1 LGHNA and CDR2 YNFKEQ. Here the CDR3 DNA reads TGTGCCAGCAGCCACCCATTGGGACAAGAGTACCAAGCTTTCTTT. It codes for CASSHPLGQEYQAFF.

V usage is TRBV7-6 and J usage is TRBJ2-1; no firm D call. Trimming stripped 4 bases from V and 10 bases from J, with 14 bases between. Germline CDR1 and CDR2: SGHVS and FNYEAQ. The CDR3 length is 13 residues. The CDR3 DNA sequence: TGTGCCAGCAGCTATGACCCGACATACGAGCAGTTCTTC. Its protein is CASSYDPTYEQFF.

The gene calls are TRBV2 and TRBJ2-3, with 7 nucleotides matching TRBD1. The CDR3 loop spans 16 amino acids. V gave up 0 bases and J gave up 2 bases; unmatched junction bases: 5. Per the germline V gene, CDR1 is SNHLY and CDR2 is FYNNEI. As DNA, the CDR3 is TGTGCCAGCAGTGAAGCCATAGACAGGGTCACAGATACGCAGTATTTT. It codes for CASSEAIDRVTDTQYF.

The V gene is TRBV21-1, the J gene TRBJ1-1; TRBD1 reflects the table's D call only, with no check against the DNA. TRBV21-1 is a pseudogene segment. This CDR3 spans 14 amino acids. This chain's CDR3 is CASTSGLSPTEAFF. The DNA for the CDR3 is TGTGCCAGCACCTCAGGGCTCTCCCCCACTGAAGCTTTCTTT.

This clone occurred once. The genes are TRBV5-4 and TRBJ2-1; tentative D call: TRBD2 (6 bases). V gave up 4 bases and J gave up 9 bases, with 23 bases separating them. The V gene's germline CDR1 is SGHNT and CDR2 YYREEE (reference sequence). The CDR3 covers 16 residues. CDR3 coding DNA: TGTGCCAGCAGCCGGACTTCCGGGACTTCCGACGGTGAGCAGTTCTTC. It codes for CASSRTSGTSDGEQFF.

The V and J genes are TRBV11-2 and TRBJ2-1, with D perhaps TRBD1 (5 bases). Trimming stripped 1 base from V and 5 bases from J, with 6 bases between. This CDR3 is 13 amino acids long. The germline V gene encodes CDR1 SGHAT and CDR2 FQNNGV. CDR3 coding DNA: TGTGCCAGCAGCTTAGGACAGAACAATGAGCAGTTCTTC. It encodes CASSLGQNNEQFF.

This chain links TRBV5-8 with TRBJ2-1; D gene unclear. This CDR3 is built from 15 residues. V shed 4 bases and J shed 0 bases, with 11 bases lying between them. Germline values: CDR1 SGHTS, CDR2 YDEGEE. The DNA of the CDR3 is TGTGCCAGCAGCCTTGACATGAGCTCCTACAATGAGCAGTTCTTC. Amino acid sequence: CASSLDMSSYNEQFF. Full variable domain (remainder filled in from reference TRBV5-8 and TRBJ2-1): EAGVTQSPTHLIKTRGQQATLRCSPISGHTSVYWYQQALGLGLQFLLWYDEGEERNRGNFPPRFSGRQFPNYSSELNVNALELEDSALYLCASSLDMSSYNEQFFGPGTRLTVL.

The gene calls are TRBV6-5 and TRBJ2-2; D remains unclear. V lost 7 bases to trimming and J lost 8 bases, with 8 bases between them. Germline loops: CDR1 MNHEY, CDR2 SVGAGI. This CDR3 has 11 amino acids. CDR3 in amino acids: CASTYGGELFF. DNA of the CDR3: TGTGCCAGCACCTACGGGGGGGAGCTGTTTTTT.

This clone was picked up one time. CDR3 nucleotides: TGCAGCGTTACCGGGGTGGGGGGTGTGGTAGAGACCCAGTACTTC. Translating gives CSVTGVGGVVETQYF. The V call is TRBV29-1, the J call TRBJ2-5; possible D gene TRBD2, 6 bases. The V end lost 5 bases, the J end lost 4 bases, and 20 bases lay between the germline ends. CDR1 and CDR2 (germline): SQVTM, ANQGSEA. This CDR3 region has 15 residues.

This clone was observed once. The chain recombines TRBV28 with TRBJ2-1; TRBD1 matches at 9 bases. CDR1 and CDR2 from the germline V gene are MDHEN and SYDVKM. Trimming cost V 4 bases and J 9 bases; bases outside gene matches: 4. The CDR3 is made up of 13 amino acids. The CDR3 loop is CASSYTGGTEQFF. The CDR3 DNA is TGTGCCAGCAGTTACACAGGGGGCACTGAGCAGTTCTTC.

CDR3 in amino acids: CASSSRLTTTEAFF. In nucleotides, the CDR3 is TGTGCCAGCAGCTCCCGATTGACGACTACTGAAGCTTTCTTT. V usage is TRBV7-9 and J usage is TRBJ1-1; D remains unclear. Trimming took off 4 bases at V and 5 bases at J, with 14 bases between the two ends. The CDR3 totals 14 residues. Per germline, CDR1 SEHNR and CDR2 FQNEAQ (reference sequence).

The V gene is TRBV5-1, the J gene TRBJ2-3; D remains ambiguous. With 4 bases removed from V and 2 bases from J, the gap between germline ends came to 11 bases. Germline V gene sequence: CDR1 SGHRS, CDR2 YFSETQ. The CDR3 has 14 amino acids. The CDR3: CASSSQNPTDTQYF. CDR3 DNA sequence: TGCGCCAGCAGCAGCCAAAATCCCACAGATACGCAGTATTTT.

The chain recombines TRBV5-1 with TRBJ2-7, with D possibly being TRBD1 (5 bases). The CDR3 consists of 14 residues. Trimming took off 0 bases at V and 3 bases at J, with 10 bases between the two ends. Germline assignment: CDR1 SGHRS and CDR2 YFSETQ. The CDR3 protein is CASSLVVQDYEQYF. The CDR3 nucleotides are TGCGCCAGCAGCTTGGTCGTACAGGACTACGAGCAGTACTTC.

This chain uses TRBV7-2 with TRBJ2-3, with 10 nucleotides matching TRBD2. Germline V lookup: CDR1 SGHTA, CDR2 FQGNSA. The J segment lost 5 bases and the V segment lost 11 bases, leaving 10 bases of the junction unmatched. This CDR3 has 14 residues. CDR3 nucleotides: TGTGCCGACTCCCTAGCGGGAGCTGAAGATACGCAGTATTTT. Encoded protein: CADSLAGAEDTQYF.

The V call is TRBV7-8, the J call TRBJ1-3; D unclear. Germline CDR1 and CDR2: SGHVS and FQNEAQ. Trimming stripped 4 bases from V and 3 bases from J, with 4 bases between. The CDR3 has 12 amino acids. CDR3 residues: CASSSYGNTIYF. DNA of the CDR3: TGTGCCAGCAGCTCGTATGGAAACACCATATATTTT.

The rearrangement joins TRBV5-1 to TRBJ2-7; perhaps TRBD2 as D (5 bases). The CDR3 covers 12 residues. V lost 1 base and J lost 7, with 9 bases in between. Germline-derived CDR1 and CDR2 are SGHRS and YFSETQ. CDR3 bases: TGCGCCAGCAGCTTGTACGGGGTTGAGCAGTACTTC. It encodes CASSLYGVEQYF. Together with reference TRBV5-1 and TRBJ2-7, the CDR3 gives the full variable domain: KAGVTQTPRYLIKTRGQQVTLSCSPISGHRSVSWYQQTPGQGLQFLFEYFSETQRNKGNFPGRFSGRQFSNSRSEMNVSTLELGDSALYLCASSLYGVEQYFGPGTRLTVT.

This sequence joins TRBV6-5 and TRBJ2-3; 10 bases align to TRBD2. From germline, CDR1 is MNHEY and CDR2 SVGAGI. This CDR3 is 16 amino acids long. The V and J ends lost 2 bases and 6 bases, in that order; junction bases with no gene match: 8. DNA for the CDR3: TGTGCCAGCAGTTACCAGCTAGCGGGAGTTGGGGATACGCAGTATTTT. It translates to CASSYQLAGVGDTQYF.

The chain combines TRBV11-3 with TRBJ1-5; 8 nucleotides line up with TRBD1. Germline V gives CDR1 SGHNT, CDR2 YENEEA. The CDR3 runs to 19 residues. The J segment lost 4 bases and the V segment lost 2 bases, leaving 16 bases of the junction unmatched. This CDR3 is CASSLIDGKDRAKNQPQHF. CDR3 coding DNA: TGTGCCAGCAGCTTAATCGATGGGAAGGACAGGGCTAAAAATCAGCCCCAGCATTTT. The full variable domain, completed using reference TRBV11-3 and TRBJ1-5, is EAGVVQSPRYKIIEKKQPVAFWCNPISGHNTLYWYLQNLGQGPELLIRYENEEAVDDSQLPKDRFSAERLKGVDSTLKIQPAELGDSAVYLCASSLIDGKDRAKNQPQHFGDGTRLSIL.

V and J are TRBV7-2 and TRBJ2-7, with 7 bases aligning to TRBD2. The CDR3 covers 15 residues. Germline V gene lookup returns CDR1 SGHTA and CDR2 FQGNSA. J was trimmed by 3 bases and V by 5 bases; bases with no gene match: 10. This chain's CDR3 is CASSAGLGRGYEQYF. As DNA, the CDR3 is TGTGCCAGCAGCGCTGGACTAGGGAGGGGCTACGAGCAGTACTTC. Together with reference TRBV7-2 and TRBJ2-7, the CDR3 gives the full variable domain: GAGVSQSPSNKVTEKGKDVELRCDPISGHTALYWYRQSLGQGLEFLIYFQGNSAPDKSGLPSDRFSAERTGGSVSTLTIQRTQQEDSAVYLCASSAGLGRGYEQYFGPGTRLTVT.